Reported below is one T cell receptor beta chain. Its target is unknown. This sample stems from a study of CD8+ T cells in alopecia areata. Points from the study as a whole: Scalp specimens additionally yield sequences from normal skin's resident alphabeta T cells. Clonality exceeded that of normal scalp in lesional scalp, most notably in alopecia totalis/universalis. Mice gave a clearer picture of TCR sharing than patients did, possibly for HLA-related reasons.

As the sequencing template, cDNA was produced by extracting RNA and reverse transcribing it. This table comes from immunoSEQ multiplex PCR, and its TCRdb copy is limited to in-frame clones, with some not included. The profile covers 110,000 to 150,000 clones, with under 60% appearing a single time and roughly 6.7% taken by the ten largest. This CDR3 contains 14 residues. V was pared by 4 bases and J by 1 base, with 11 bases between. The germline gives CDR1 SGHDT, CDR2 YYEEEE. The chain uses TRBV5-6 and TRBJ2-5, with D tentatively TRBD2 (5 bases). This TCR was sampled from a human donor with alopecia areata. Sample: CD4+ T cells sorted from blood, taken at week 0. CDR3: CASSLDGVQETQYF. The CDR3 nucleotides read TGTGCCAGCAGCCTGGACGGGGTCCAAGAGACCCAGTACTTC.